This T cell receptor beta chain was observed in a study of T cell clonality in common variable immunodeficiency. Findings and caveats of the study: Repertoire-complication correlations in CVID were limited by patient heterogeneity. Fewer TCRbeta clones were shared among CVID subjects than controls.

Heparinized whole blood, roughly 4.5 to 8 ml, came from each donor. Control and CVID samples contributed equal amounts of genomic DNA. The assay was immunoSEQ multiplex PCR, and TCRdb's table has in-frame clones only and misses some. The sample presents about 42,000 clones, none singletons. This CDR3 spans 15 amino acids. In germline, CDR1 is SGHTA, CDR2 FQGTGA. Germline trimming cut 4 bases from V and 5 bases from J; bases unmatched to any gene: 7. This clone was counted at least ten times. The target antigen is unknown. Sequencing ends 3 residues short of the CDR3 end; the germline J gene provides the rest.

The source is a person aged 18-70 years in good health. Sample: peripheral blood mononuclear cells. This sequence joins TRBV7-3 and TRBJ2-3; 9 positions match TRBD2. The CDR3 here is CASSSSGGQGDTQYF. Incomplete CDR3 DNA: TGTGCCAGCAGCTCAAGCGGGGGGCAGGGAGATACG. The full variable domain, completed using reference TRBV7-3 and TRBJ2-3, is GAGVSQTPSNKVTEKGKYVELRCDPISGHTALYWYRQSLGQGPEFLIYFQGTGAADDSGLPNDRFFAVRPEGSVSTLKIQRTERGDSAVYLCASSSSGGQGDTQYFGPGTRLTVL.